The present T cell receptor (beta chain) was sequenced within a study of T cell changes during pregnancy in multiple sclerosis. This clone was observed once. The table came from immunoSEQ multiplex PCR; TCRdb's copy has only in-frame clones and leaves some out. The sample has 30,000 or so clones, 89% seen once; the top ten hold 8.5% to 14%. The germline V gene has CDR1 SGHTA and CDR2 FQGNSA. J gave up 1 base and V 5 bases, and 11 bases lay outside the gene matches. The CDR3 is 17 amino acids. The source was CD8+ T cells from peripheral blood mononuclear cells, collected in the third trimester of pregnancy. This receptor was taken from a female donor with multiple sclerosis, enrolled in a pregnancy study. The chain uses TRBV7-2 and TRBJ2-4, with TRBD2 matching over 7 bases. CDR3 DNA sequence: TGTGCCAGCAGCCTCGGGGGGTTAGCGGTGGCCAAAAACATTCAGTACTTC. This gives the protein CASSLGGLAVAKNIQYF.